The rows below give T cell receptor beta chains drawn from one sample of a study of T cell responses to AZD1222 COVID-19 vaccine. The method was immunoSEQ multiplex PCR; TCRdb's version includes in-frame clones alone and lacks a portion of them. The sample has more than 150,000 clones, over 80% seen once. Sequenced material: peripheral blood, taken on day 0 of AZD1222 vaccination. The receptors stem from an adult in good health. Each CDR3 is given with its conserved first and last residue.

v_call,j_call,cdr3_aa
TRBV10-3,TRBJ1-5,CAIRGQGGQPQHF
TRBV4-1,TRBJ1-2,CASSQDYMGYTF
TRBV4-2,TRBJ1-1,CASSQIRAEGNTEAFF
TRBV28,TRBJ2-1,CASSFEGRGYNEQFF
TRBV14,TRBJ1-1,CASSQVWDTEAFF
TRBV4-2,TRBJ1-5,CASSQDDSYSNQPQHF
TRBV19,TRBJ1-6,CASGTGGAGNSPLHF
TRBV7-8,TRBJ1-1,CASSPGRHNTEAFF
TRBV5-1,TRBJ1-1,CASSSRAGNTEAFF
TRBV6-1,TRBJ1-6,CASSEIQGGSPLHF
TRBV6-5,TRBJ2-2,CASSTVQTGPGELFF
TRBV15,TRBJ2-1,CATSRPFGSYNEQFF
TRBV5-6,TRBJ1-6,CASSRGTANSPLHF
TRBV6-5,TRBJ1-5,CASSPGNQPQHF
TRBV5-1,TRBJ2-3,CASSLERVTDTQYF
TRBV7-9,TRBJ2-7,CASTLRVAPPYEQYF
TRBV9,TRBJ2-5,CASSVTGRKETQYF
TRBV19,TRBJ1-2,CASSRDSYGYTF
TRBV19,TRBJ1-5,CASSLSTGRSNQPQHF
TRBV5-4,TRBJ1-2,CASSLSLANYGYTF
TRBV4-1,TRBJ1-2,CASSQDRVTGSYGYTF
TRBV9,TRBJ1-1,CASSVGDTEAFF